The entry below gives a single TCR beta chain sequence along with its context. In this sample, this clone turned up once. Its antigen remains undetermined. Per-base quality was not reported, and no clone a single base away is much larger than it. Other DNA sequences in the sample encode the same CDR3. This entry is derived from a study of blood T cell repertoires in COVID-19 (dated by TCRdb to the early 2020s). A note on the overall study: Samples from collaborators originated in the United States, Italy and Spain and spanned both the acute and convalescent phases of COVID-19. The material from the prospective study consisted of cDNA or gDNA derived from T cells, B-cell-depleted T cells, or PBMCs. Where HLA class I and class II types were available, the types were taken from metadata supplied by the sample provider, not from assay-based typing. The repertoires were made available in a free public database intended to serve as a resource for research on the immune response to SARS-CoV-2. Deeply sampled blood TCRbeta repertoires from subjects exposed to, actively infected with, or recovered from COVID-19 were included in the dataset. A de-identified subject ID, COVID-19 status, age in years and sex were almost always included in the sample metadata. The samples were drawn from the first 160 participants of the ongoing ImmuneRACE study and from 950 to 1,500 subjects provided by 6 global collaborators. General conclusions and limits of the study: The quantity of clinical and demographic metadata differed by source and by participant and was supplied without curation.

Participants in the prospective study were aged about 18 to 95 years, lived in some 24 United States geographic areas, and enrolled through a virtual design. To assign participants to cohorts, the prospective study relied on clinical history that participants themselves reported in a screening survey and a study questionnaire. In the prospective study, whole blood, serum and a nasopharyngeal or oropharyngeal swab were collected from each participant by mobile phlebotomists. Participants in the prospective study had the option to provide additional blood draws and questionnaires over a 2-month period. Before DNA extraction, blood samples from the prospective study were shipped at room temperature or frozen. Taken from the germline V gene, the CDR1 and CDR2 loops are SGDLS and YYNGEE. The CDR3 runs 14 residues from the cysteine to the phenylalanine. Kept here is only the CDR3 DNA, which spans 42 bases and is read in frame from base 1. V is pruned by 2 bases and J by 2 bases, leaving 4 bases of the junction without a gene match.

TCRbeta CDR3 regions were amplified from genomic DNA using the immunoSEQ Assay, a bias-controlled multiplex PCR. As for the original processing: The number of nucleated cells in each sample was estimated from the amplification of reference gene primers within the assay. To quantify the absolute abundance of each unique TCRbeta CDR3 rearrangement, sequence reads were collapsed and filtered. For each sample, productive Simpson clonality was calculated as the square root of Simpson's diversity index across productive rearrangements. In TCRdb, the immuneACCESS table is reduced to in-frame sequences with V and J assigned. These tables do not hold every clone; where another copy was compared, an unresolved V gene accounts for under half, and the others remain unexplained. The V and J calls and clone size were taken over from that table, and D and trimming were inferred from the DNA. Within this sample are some 270,000 clones, with 85% to 90% of them counted one time only. The ten largest clonotypes hold roughly 4% of the sample.

Here the chain combines TRBV9 and TRBJ2-7; TRBD2 fits 7 bases in the junction. The sample consisted of PBMCs or T cells enriched from blood (not recorded which). The sequence came from a woman aged 30 to 39 with acute COVID-19. The nucleotide sequence reads as follows: TGTGCCAGCAGCGTCGGCGGGGGTACCTACGAGCAGTACTTC. This sequence encodes CASSVGGGTYEQYF.